A selection of T cell receptor beta chains follows, all from one sample in a study of long-term antiretroviral therapy in people with HIV. Sequenced by immunoSEQ multiplex PCR; TCRdb stores in-frame clones only, minus some. This table has around 25,000 clones, 86% appearing once. The sample here was unsorted PBMCs, taken 1.9 years after starting antiretroviral therapy. These TCRs come from a woman younger than 45 with HIV. The CDR3 runs from the conserved cysteine through the conserved F or W. The order of the fields is V gene, D gene, J gene, clone size, CDR3 DNA, CDR3 protein. The D gene is left open where the match is weak. Not every row has a clone size; where given, it reads once, few, many or a size class.

TRBV5-8	.	TRBJ2-2	.	TGTGCCAGCAGCTTGGCCCAGGGTTTCACCGGGGAGCTGTTTTTT	CASSLAQGFTGELFF
TRBV5-5	.	TRBJ2-2	.	TGTGCCAGCAGGAGAGAAGGGGTCCCCGGGGAGCTGTTTTTT	CASRREGVPGELFF
TRBV30	TRBD1	TRBJ2-5	.	TGTGCCTGGAGTTCAGAAAAGGGGGCCTGGCACTTC	CAWSSEKGAWHF
TRBV27	.	TRBJ2-2	.	TGTGCCAGCAGTGGGATCACCGGGGAGCTGTTTTTT	CASSGITGELFF
TRBV12-1	.	TRBJ1-5	.	TGTGCCAGCAGCTCAAGGGACAGGGGGGAGGGGCCCCAGCATTTT	CASSSRDRGEGPQHF
TRBV29-1	TRBD1	TRBJ2-7	.	TGCAGCGTGCGGACAGGTACAACCTACGAGCAGTACTTC	CSVRTGTTYEQYF
TRBV7-8	.	TRBJ1-5	once	TGTGCCAGCAGCTTAGCGCCTCGGGGCCCGAGCAATCAGCCCCAGCATTTT	CASSLAPRGPSNQPQHF
TRBV10-3	.	TRBJ1-5	.	TGTGCCATCAGTGATACAGGGCAACCCGAGCCCCAGCATTTT	CAISDTGQPEPQHF
TRBV7-8	.	TRBJ2-1	once	TGTGCCAGCATCCTCCAATCGGCGGGGCCCCCCAGTGAGCAGTTCTTC	CASILQSAGPPSEQFF
TRBV2	.	TRBJ1-2	.	TGTGCCAGCAGTGCGGTCCAGGGCGTATTTGGCTACACCTTC	CASSAVQGVFGYTF
TRBV4-1	TRBD2	TRBJ2-5	once	TGCGCCAGCAGCCAAGATCCCGAAAGCGGGGGCGGGGAGACCCAGTACTTC	CASSQDPESGGGETQYF
TRBV5-8	.	TRBJ2-1	.	TGTGCCAGCAGCCGAGTCACGACGAGCCTCTACAATGAGCAGTTCTTC	CASSRVTTSLYNEQFF
TRBV7-6	.	TRBJ2-7	.	TGTGCCAGCAGCTTTGACAGGTCCATAGACGAGCAGTACTTC	CASSFDRSIDEQYF
TRBV29-1	.	TRBJ1-2	.	TGCAGCCATCTGGACGGATATGGCTACACCTTC	CSHLDGYGYTF
TRBV10-2	.	TRBJ2-1	few	TGCGCCAGCAGCCCAGATAGCTCCTACAATGAGCAGTTCTTC	CASSPDSSYNEQFF
TRBV5-4	TRBD2	TRBJ2-1	.	TGTGCCAGCAGCTCGGGGTTTGCGACTAGCTTGATCTTC	CASSSGFATSLIF
TRBV6-1	TRBD1	TRBJ1-4	.	TGTGCCAGCAGCCGGACAGGGTTCAATGAAAAACTGTTTTTT	CASSRTGFNEKLFF
TRBV27	.	TRBJ1-2	.	TGTGCCAGCAGGCTGGTGGGGGGACCAAACTATGGCTACACCTTC	CASRLVGGPNYGYTF
TRBV27	.	TRBJ2-2	.	TGTGCCAGCAGTTTTCTCGACATTTTGAACACCGGGGAGCTGTTTTTT	CASSFLDILNTGELFF
TRBV7-9	TRBD1	TRBJ2-5	.	TGTGCCAGCAGCCTCCAGACAGGGGGTGAACAAGAGACCCAGTACTTC	CASSLQTGGEQETQYF
TRBV29-1	.	TRBJ1-2	.	TGCAGCGTTGAAGATCAGCAGAGGTCGGGCTATGGCTACACCTTC	CSVEDQQRSGYGYTF
TRBV7-9	.	TRBJ2-1	.	TGTGCCAGCAGCTCCAGAATCTCGGCGGGTTCCTACAATGAGCAGTTCTTC	CASSSRISAGSYNEQFF
TRBV2	TRBD2	TRBJ2-1	once	TGTGCCAGCAGTGACCCTAGCGGGGGGCTCGTCTACAATGAGCAGTTCTTC	CASSDPSGGLVYNEQFF
TRBV7-9	.	TRBJ1-6	few	TGTGCCAGCAGCAAGGGACCGCCGGGGAATTCACCCCTCCACTTT	CASSKGPPGNSPLHF
TRBV4-1	TRBD2	TRBJ2-3	.	TGCGCCAGCAGCCCAACCGGGACTAGGGGCGAAGATACGCAGTATTTT	CASSPTGTRGEDTQYF
TRBV7-2	TRBD1	TRBJ1-1	.	TGTGCCAGCAGCGCCGGACAGGGCTTAAACACTGAAGCTTTCTTT	CASSAGQGLNTEAFF
TRBV25-1	TRBD2	TRBJ2-5	.	TGTGCCAGCAGTGAACTCCGGGGGGGCGGAAAGACCCAGTACTTC	CASSELRGGGKTQYF
TRBV5-1	TRBD2	TRBJ2-3	.	TGCGCCAGCAGCTTGGAATCGGCGGGGGGGAGCACAGATACGCAGTATTTT	CASSLESAGGSTDTQYF
TRBV27	TRBD1	TRBJ1-1	.	TGTGCCAGCAGTCGCCGACAGGGGGCGAGTGAAGCTTTCTTT	CASSRRQGASEAFF
TRBV9	.	TRBJ1-2	once	TGTGCCAGCAACGTCGACAGGAACTATGGCTACACCTTC	CASNVDRNYGYTF
TRBV6-6	TRBD2	TRBJ2-2	.	TGTGCCAGCAGAGTAGCGGGGGCGAACACCGGGGAGCTGTTTTTT	CASRVAGANTGELFF
TRBV7-9	.	TRBJ2-4	.	TGTGCCAGCAGCCCCCGGGACAAAAACATTCAGTACTTC	CASSPRDKNIQYF
TRBV28	TRBD1	TRBJ1-2	.	TGTGCCAGCAGTTTGAGGGCAGGGGGCCGAGGCTACACCTTC	CASSLRAGGRGYTF
TRBV7-2	.	TRBJ2-5	.	TGTGCCAGCAGCTTAAACCGGGGTGGACAAGAGACCCAGTACTTC	CASSLNRGGQETQYF
TRBV27	TRBD1	TRBJ2-7	.	TGTGCCAGCAGTCTGAAGGGGGCTGGGAACGAGCAGTACTTC	CASSLKGAGNEQYF
TRBV5-1	.	TRBJ2-2	.	TGCGCCAGCAGCTCCGACGATATTAAGAACACCGGGGAGCTGTTTTTT	CASSSDDIKNTGELFF
TRBV5-1	TRBD1	TRBJ1-1	.	TGCGCCAGCAGCTTGGCCAGACAGGGTTACACTGAAGCTTTCTTT	CASSLARQGYTEAFF
TRBV4-1	.	TRBJ2-7	.	TGCGCCAGCAGCCAAGGCTCATCCGAGCAGTACTTC	CASSQGSSEQYF
TRBV5-5	.	TRBJ2-7	once	TGTGCCAGCAGCTCCAGAGCCCGGGGCGAGCAGTACTTC	CASSSRARGEQYF
TRBV11-2	.	TRBJ2-7	.	TGTGCCAGCAGCTTAGAGGGCCACGAGCAGTACTTC	CASSLEGHEQYF
TRBV5-1	.	TRBJ1-6	few	TGCGCCAGCAGCACTGGACGTAATTCACCCCTCCACTTT	CASSTGRNSPLHF